This T cell receptor beta chain was identified during a study of patients and donors after allogeneic stem cell transplantation. CDR1 is KGHSH and CDR2 is LQKENI in the germline V gene. Trimming removed 2 bases from V and 7 bases from J; junction bases left unmatched: 5. There are 15 residues in the CDR3. TCRdb processed the RT-PCR reads anew with MiXCR; each CDR3 protein has one entry. Here the sample spans 390,000 or so distinct CDR3 sequences, 16% being singletons. This TCR was sampled from a human donor who was either an allogeneic HSCT recipient or a stem cell or donor lymphocyte infusion donor (not recorded which). It is not recorded whose cells these are; they may come from a transplant donor. Sequencing input: blood, either unsorted or a sorted T cell fraction (not recorded which). The chain joins TRBV18 to TRBJ2-2; 9 bases align to TRBD2. The CDR3 nucleotides read TGTGCCAGCTCACCAGGGAGACTAGCGGTCGGGGAGCTGTTTTTT. Translation gives CASSPGRLAVGELFF.